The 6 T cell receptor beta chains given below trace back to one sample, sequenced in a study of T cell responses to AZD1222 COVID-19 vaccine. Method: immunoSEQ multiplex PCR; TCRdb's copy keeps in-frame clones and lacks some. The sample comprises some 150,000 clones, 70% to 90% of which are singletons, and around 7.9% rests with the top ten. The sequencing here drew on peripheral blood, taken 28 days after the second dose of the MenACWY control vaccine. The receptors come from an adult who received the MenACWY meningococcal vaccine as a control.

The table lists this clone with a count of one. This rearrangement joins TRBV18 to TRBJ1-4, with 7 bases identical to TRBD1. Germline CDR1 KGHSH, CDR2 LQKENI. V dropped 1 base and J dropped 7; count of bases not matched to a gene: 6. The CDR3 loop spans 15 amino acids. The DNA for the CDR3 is TGTGCCAGCTCACCACAGGGGGCAAATCGTGAAAAACTGTTTTTT. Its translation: CASSPQGANREKLFF.

The CDR3 DNA reads as TGTGCCAGCTCTCAGGACCAACAGGGCTTCGAGCAGTACTTC. It is translated as CASSQDQQGFEQYF. The chain uses TRBV18 and TRBJ2-7; D is possibly TRBD1 (6 bases). CDR1 is KGHSH and CDR2 is LQKENI in the germline V gene. The CDR3 loop spans 14 amino acids. Between the trimmed V and J ends, which lost 6 bases and 6 bases, there was a span of 18 bases.

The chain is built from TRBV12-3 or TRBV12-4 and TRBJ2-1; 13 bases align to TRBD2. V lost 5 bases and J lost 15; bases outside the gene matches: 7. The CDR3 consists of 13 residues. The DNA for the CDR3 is TGTGCCAGCAGTGTCGGACTAGCGGGGGCAATGTTCTTC. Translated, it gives CASSVGLAGAMFF.

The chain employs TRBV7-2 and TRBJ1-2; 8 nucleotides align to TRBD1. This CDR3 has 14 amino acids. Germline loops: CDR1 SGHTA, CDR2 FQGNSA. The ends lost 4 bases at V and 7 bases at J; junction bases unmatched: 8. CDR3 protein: CASSSDRGLLGYTF. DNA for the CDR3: TGTGCCAGCAGCTCAGACAGGGGCCTCCTTGGCTACACCTTC. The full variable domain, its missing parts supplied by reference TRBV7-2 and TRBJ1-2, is GAGVSQSPSNKVTEKGKDVELRCDPISGHTALYWYRQSLGQGLEFLIYFQGNSAPDKSGLPSDRFSAERTGGSVSTLTIQRTQQEDSAVYLCASSSDRGLLGYTFGSGTRLTVV.

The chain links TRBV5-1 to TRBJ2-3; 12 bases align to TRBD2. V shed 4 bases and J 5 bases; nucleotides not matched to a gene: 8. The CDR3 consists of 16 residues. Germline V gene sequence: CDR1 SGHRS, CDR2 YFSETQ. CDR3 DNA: TGCGCCAGCAGCCCCGGATCTAGCGGGGGGGGAGATACGCAGTATTTT. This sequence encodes CASSPGSSGGGDTQYF.

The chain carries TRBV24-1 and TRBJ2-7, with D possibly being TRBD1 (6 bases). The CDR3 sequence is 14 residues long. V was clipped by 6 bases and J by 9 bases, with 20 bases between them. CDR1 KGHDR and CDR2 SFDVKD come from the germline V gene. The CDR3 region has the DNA TGTGCCACCAGTTCGTTCAGGGACACCCAAGGGCAGTACTTC. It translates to CATSSFRDTQGQYF.